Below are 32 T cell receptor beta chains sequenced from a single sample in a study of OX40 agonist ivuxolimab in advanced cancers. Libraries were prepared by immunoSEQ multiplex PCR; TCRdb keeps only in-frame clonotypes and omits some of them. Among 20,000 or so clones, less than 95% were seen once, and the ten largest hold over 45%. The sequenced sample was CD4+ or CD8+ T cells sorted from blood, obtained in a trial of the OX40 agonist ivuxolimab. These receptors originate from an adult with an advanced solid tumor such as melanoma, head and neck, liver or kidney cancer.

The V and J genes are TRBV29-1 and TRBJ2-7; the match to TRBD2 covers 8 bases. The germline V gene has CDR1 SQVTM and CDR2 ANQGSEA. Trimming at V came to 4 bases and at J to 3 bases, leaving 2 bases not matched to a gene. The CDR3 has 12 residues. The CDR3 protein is CSVGTSNYEQYF. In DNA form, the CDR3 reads TGCAGCGTTGGGACTAGCAACTACGAGCAGTACTTC.

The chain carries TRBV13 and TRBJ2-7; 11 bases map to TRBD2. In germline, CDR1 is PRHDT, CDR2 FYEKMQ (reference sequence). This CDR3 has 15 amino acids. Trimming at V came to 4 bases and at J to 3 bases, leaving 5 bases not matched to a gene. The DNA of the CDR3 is TGTGCCAGCAGCTGGGGGACTAGCGGAAGCTACGAGCAGTACTTC. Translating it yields CASSWGTSGSYEQYF.

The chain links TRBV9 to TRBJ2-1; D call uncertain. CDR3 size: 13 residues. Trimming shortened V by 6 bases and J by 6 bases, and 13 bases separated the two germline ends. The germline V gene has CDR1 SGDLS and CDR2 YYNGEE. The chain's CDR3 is CASTPPLSNEQFF. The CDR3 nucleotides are TGTGCCAGCACCCCGCCGCTCTCCAATGAGCAGTTCTTC. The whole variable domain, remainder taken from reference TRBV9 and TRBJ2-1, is DSGVTQTPKHLITATGQRVTLRCSPRSGDLSVYWYQQSLDQGLQFLIQYYNGEERAKGNILERFSAQQFPDLHSELNLSSLELGDSALYFCASTPPLSNEQFFGPGTRLTVL.

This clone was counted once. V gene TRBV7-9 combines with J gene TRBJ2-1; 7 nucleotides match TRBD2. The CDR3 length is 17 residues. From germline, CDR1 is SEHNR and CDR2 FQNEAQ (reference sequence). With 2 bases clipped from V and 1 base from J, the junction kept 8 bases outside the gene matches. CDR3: CASSLPRLARSYNEQFF. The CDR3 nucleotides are TGTGCCAGCAGCTTACCCCGACTAGCTAGGTCCTACAATGAGCAGTTCTTC.

CDR3 sequence reads: CATSRTGTGGLDEQFF. CDR3 in DNA: TGTGCCACCAGCAGAACCGGGACAGGGGGTTTAGATGAGCAGTTCTTC. The chain uses TRBV15 and TRBJ2-1, with 11 bases fitting TRBD1. The CDR3 is made up of 16 amino acids. From germline, CDR1 is LNHNV and CDR2 YYDKDF (reference sequence). V trimming: 2 bases; J trimming: 8 bases; junction bases outside the gene matches: 8.

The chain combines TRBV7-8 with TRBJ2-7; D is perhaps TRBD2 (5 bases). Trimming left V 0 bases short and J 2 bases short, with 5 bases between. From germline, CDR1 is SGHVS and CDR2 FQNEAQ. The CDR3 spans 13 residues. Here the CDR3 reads CASSLAGAYEQYF. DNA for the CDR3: TGTGCCAGCAGCTTAGCCGGGGCCTACGAGCAGTACTTC.

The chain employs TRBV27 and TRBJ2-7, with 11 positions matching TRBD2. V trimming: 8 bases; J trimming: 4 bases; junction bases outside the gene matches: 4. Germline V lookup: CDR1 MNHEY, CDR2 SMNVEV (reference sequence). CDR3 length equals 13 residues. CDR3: CASGGLAAYEQYF. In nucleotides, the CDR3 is TGTGCCAGCGGGGGACTAGCGGCGTACGAGCAGTACTTC.

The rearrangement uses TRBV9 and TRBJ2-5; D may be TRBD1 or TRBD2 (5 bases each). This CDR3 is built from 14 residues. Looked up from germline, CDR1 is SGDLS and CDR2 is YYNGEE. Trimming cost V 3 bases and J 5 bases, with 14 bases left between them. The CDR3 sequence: CASSERGSGETQYF. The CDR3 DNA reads TGTGCCAGCAGCGAGAGGGGATCGGGGGAGACCCAGTACTTC.

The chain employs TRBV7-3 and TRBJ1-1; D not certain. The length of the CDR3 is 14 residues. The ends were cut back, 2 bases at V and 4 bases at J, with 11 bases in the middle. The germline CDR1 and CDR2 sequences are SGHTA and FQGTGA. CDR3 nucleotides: TGTGCCAGCAGCTTAGACCGGGGTATCACTGAAGCTTTCTTT. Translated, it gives CASSLDRGITEAFF.

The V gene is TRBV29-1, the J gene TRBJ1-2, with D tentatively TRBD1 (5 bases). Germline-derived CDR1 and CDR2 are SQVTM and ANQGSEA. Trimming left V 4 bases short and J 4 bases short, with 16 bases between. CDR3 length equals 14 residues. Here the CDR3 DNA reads TGCAGCGTTGCGGACAACCCTTCACTCTATGGCTACACCTTC. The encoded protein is CSVADNPSLYGYTF. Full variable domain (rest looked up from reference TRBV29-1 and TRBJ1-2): SAVISQKPSRDICQRGTSLTIQCQVDSQVTMMFWYRQQPGQSLTLIATANQGSEATYESGFVIDKFPISRPNLTFSTLTVSNMSPEDSSIYLCSVADNPSLYGYTFGSGTRLTVV.

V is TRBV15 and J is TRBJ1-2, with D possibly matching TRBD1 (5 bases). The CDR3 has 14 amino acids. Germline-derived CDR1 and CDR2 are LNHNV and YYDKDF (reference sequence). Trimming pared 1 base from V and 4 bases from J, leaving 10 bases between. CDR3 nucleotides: TGTGCCACCAGCAGAGGAAGGACAAGCTATGGCTACACCTTC. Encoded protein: CATSRGRTSYGYTF.

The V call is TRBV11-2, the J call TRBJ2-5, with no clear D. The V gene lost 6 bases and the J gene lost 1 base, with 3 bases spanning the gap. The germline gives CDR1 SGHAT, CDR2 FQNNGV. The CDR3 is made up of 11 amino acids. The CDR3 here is CASRRQETQYF. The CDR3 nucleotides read TGTGCCAGCAGGCGCCAAGAGACCCAGTACTTC. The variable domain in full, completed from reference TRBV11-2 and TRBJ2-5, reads EAGVAQSPRYKIIEKRQSVAFWCNPISGHATLYWYQQILGQGPKLLIQFQNNGVVDDSQLPKDRFSAERLKGVDSTLKIQPAKLEDSAVYLCASRRQETQYFGPGTRLLVL.

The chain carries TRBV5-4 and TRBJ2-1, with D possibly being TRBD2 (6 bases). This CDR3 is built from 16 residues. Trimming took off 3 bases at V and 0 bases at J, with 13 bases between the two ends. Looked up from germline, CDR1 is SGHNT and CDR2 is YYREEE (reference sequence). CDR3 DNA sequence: TGTGCCAGCAGCTCCCTCTTGCGGGGCTCCTACAATGAGCAGTTCTTC. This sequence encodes CASSSLLRGSYNEQFF.

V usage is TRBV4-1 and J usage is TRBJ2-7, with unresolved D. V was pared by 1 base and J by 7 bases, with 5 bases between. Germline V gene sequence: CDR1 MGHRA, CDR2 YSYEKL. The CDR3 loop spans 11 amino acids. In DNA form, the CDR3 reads TGCGCCAGCAGCCAAGGCAGAGAGCAGTACTTC. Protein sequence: CASSQGREQYF.

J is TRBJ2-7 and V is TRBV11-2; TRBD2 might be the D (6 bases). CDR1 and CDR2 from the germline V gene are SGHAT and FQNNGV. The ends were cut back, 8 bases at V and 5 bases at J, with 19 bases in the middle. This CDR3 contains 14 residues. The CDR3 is CASRPGSGVHEQYF. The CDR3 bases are TGTGCCAGCCGCCCAGGATCGGGGGTCCACGAGCAGTACTTC.

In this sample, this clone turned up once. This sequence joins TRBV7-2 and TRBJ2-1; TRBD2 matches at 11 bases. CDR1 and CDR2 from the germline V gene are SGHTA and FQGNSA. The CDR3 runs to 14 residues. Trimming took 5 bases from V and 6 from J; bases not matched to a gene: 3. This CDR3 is CASSVLAGVNEQFF. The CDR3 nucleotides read TGTGCCAGCAGCGTACTAGCGGGAGTCAATGAGCAGTTCTTC.

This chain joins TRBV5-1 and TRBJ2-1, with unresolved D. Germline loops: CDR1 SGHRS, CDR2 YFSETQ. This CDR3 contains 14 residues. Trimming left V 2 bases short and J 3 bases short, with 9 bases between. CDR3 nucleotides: TGCGCCAGCAGCTTCGACAAATACTACAATGAGCAGTTCTTC. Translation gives CASSFDKYYNEQFF.

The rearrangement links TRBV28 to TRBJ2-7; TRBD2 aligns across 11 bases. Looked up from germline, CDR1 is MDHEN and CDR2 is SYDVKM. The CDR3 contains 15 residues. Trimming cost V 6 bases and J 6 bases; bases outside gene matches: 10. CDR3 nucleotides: TGTGCCAGCAGGAAACTAGCGGGAGTCCTCGGCGAGCAGTACTTC. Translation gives CASRKLAGVLGEQYF.

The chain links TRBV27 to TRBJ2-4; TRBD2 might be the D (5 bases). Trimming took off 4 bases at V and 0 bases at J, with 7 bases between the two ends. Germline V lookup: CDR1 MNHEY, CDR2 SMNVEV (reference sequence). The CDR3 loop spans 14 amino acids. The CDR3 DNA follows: TGTGCCAGCAGTTCGGGAATAGCCAAAAACATTCAGTACTTC. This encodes CASSSGIAKNIQYF.

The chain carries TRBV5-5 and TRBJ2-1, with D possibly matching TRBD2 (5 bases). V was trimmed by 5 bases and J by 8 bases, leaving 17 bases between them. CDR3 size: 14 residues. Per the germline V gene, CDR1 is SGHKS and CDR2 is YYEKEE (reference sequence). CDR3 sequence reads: CASRFGGGADEQFF. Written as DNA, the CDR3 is TGTGCCAGCAGATTTGGTGGCGGAGCGGATGAGCAGTTCTTC. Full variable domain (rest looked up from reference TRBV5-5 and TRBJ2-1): DAGVTQSPTHLIKTRGQQVTLRCSPISGHKSVSWYQQVLGQGPQFIFQYYEKEERGRGNFPDRFSARQFPNYSSELNVNALLLGDSALYLCASRFGGGADEQFFGPGTRLTVL.

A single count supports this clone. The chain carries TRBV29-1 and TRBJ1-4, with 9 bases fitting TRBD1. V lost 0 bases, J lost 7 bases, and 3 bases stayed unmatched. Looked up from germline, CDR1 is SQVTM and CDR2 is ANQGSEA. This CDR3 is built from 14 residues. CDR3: CSVEDRDRAEKLFF. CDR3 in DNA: TGCAGCGTTGAAGACCGGGACAGGGCTGAAAAACTGTTTTTT.

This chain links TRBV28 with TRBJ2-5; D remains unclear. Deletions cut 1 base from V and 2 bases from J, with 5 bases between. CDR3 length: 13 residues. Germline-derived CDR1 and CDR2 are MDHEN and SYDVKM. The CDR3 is CASSLYGQETQYF. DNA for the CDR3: TGTGCCAGCAGTTTATATGGTCAAGAGACCCAGTACTTC.

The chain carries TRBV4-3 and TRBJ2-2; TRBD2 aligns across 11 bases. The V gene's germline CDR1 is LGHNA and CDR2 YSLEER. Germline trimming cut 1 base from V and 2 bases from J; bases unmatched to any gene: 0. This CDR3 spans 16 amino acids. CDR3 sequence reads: CASSQGLAGNTGELFF. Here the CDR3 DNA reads TGCGCCAGCAGCCAAGGACTAGCGGGAAACACCGGGGAGCTGTTTTTT.

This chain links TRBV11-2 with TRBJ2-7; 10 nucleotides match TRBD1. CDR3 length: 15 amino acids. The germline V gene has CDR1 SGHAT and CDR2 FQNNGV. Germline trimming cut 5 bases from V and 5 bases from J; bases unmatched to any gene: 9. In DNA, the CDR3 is TGTGCCAGCAGCACCTGGACAGGGGGAAACGACGAGCAGTACTTC. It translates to CASSTWTGGNDEQYF. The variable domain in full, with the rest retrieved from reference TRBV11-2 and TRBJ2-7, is EAGVAQSPRYKIIEKRQSVAFWCNPISGHATLYWYQQILGQGPKLLIQFQNNGVVDDSQLPKDRFSAERLKGVDSTLKIQPAKLEDSAVYLCASSTWTGGNDEQYFGPGTRLTVT.

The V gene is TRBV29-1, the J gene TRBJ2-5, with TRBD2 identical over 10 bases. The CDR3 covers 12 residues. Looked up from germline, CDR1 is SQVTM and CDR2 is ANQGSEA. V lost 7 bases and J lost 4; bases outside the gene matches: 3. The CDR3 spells CSAGLALETQYF. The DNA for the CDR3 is TGCAGCGCGGGACTAGCGTTAGAGACCCAGTACTTC.

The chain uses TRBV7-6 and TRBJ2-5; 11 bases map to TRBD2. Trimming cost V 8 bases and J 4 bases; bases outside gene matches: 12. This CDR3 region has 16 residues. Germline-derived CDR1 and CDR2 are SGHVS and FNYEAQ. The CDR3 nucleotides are TGTGCCAGCGGGGGGGGTCTAGCGGGAGGTGCAGAGACCCAGTACTTC. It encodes CASGGGLAGGAETQYF.

The DNA of the CDR3 is TGCAGTGCAACAGGGCCGGAGCAGTACTTC. Translated, it gives CSATGPEQYF. The V gene is TRBV20-1, the J gene TRBJ2-7; a possible D gene is TRBD1 (6 bases). The germline CDR1 and CDR2 sequences are DFQATT and SNEGSKA (reference sequence). Trimming took off 6 bases at V and 7 bases at J, with 10 bases between the two ends. The CDR3 is 10 residues long.

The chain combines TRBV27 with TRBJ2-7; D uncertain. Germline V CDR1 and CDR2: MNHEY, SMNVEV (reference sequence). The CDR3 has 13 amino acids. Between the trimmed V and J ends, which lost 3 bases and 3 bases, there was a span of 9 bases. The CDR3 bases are TGTGCCAGCAGTTTTGGGCAGAACTACGAGCAGTACTTC. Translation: CASSFGQNYEQYF.

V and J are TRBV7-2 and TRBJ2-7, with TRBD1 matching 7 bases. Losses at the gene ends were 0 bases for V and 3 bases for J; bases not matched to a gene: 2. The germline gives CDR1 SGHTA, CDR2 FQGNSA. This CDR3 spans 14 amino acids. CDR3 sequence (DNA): TGTGCCAGCAGCTTAGCACAGGGGAACTACGAGCAGTACTTC. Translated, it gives CASSLAQGNYEQYF.

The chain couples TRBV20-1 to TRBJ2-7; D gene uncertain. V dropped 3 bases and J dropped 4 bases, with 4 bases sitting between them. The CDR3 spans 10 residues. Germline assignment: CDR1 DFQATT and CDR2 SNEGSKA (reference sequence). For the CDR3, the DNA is TGCAGTGCTAGTTCGTACGAGCAGTACTTC. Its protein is CSASSYEQYF.

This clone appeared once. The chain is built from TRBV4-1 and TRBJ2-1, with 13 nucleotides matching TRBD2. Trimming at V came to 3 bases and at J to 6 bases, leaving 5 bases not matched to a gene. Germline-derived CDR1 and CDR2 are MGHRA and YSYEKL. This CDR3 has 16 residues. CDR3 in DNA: TGCGCCAGCAGCCAGGGACTAGCGGGAACCACCAATGAGCAGTTCTTC. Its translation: CASSQGLAGTTNEQFF.

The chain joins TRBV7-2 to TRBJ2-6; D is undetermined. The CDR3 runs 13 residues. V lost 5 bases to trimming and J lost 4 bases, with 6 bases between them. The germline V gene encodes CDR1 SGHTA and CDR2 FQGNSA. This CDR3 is CASSPWGANVLTF. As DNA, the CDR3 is TGTGCCAGCAGCCCGTGGGGGGCCAACGTCCTGACTTTC.